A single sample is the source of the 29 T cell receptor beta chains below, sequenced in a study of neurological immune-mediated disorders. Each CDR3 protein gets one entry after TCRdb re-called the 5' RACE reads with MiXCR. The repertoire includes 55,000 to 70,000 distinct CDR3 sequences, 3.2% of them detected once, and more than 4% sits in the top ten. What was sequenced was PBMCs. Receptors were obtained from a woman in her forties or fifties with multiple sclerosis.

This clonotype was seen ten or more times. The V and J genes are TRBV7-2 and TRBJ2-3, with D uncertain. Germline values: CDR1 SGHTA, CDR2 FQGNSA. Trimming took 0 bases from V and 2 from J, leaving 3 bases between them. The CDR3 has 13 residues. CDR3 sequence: CASSLAPTDTQYF. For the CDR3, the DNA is TGTGCCAGCAGCTTAGCCCCCACAGATACGCAGTATTTT.

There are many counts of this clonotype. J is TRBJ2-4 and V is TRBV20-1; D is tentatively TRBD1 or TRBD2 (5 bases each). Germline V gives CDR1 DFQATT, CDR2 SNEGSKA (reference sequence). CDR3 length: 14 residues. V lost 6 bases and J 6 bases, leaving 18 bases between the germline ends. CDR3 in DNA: TGCAGTGCAACCGGGGCGCTCGGCGGAAACATTCAGTACTTC. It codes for CSATGALGGNIQYF.

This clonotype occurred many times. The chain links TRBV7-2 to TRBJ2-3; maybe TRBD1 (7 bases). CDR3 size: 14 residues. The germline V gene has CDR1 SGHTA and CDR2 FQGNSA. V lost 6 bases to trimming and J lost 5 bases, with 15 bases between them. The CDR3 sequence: CASSLQGGGDTQYF. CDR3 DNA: TGTGCCAGCAGTCTTCAGGGGGGCGGAGATACGCAGTATTTT.

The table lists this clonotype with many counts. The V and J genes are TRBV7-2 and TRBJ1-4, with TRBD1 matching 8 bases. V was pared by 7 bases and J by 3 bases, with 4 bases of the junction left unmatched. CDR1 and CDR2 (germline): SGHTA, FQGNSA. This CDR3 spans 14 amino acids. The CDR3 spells CASKQGAANEKLFF. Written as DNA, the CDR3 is TGTGCCAGCAAGCAGGGGGCGGCTAATGAAAAACTGTTTTTT. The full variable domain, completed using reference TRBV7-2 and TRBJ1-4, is GAGVSQSPSNKVTEKGKDVELRCDPISGHTALYWYRQSLGQGLEFLIYFQGNSAPDKSGLPSDRFSAERTGGSVSTLTIQRTQQEDSAVYLCASKQGAANEKLFFGSGTQLSVL.

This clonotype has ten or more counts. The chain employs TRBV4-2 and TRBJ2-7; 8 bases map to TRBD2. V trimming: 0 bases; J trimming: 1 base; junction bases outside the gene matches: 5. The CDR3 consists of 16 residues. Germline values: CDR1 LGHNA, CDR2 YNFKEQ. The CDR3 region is CASSQDLAGGSYEQYF. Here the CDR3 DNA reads TGTGCCAGCAGCCAAGATCTTGCGGGAGGTTCCTACGAGCAGTACTTC.

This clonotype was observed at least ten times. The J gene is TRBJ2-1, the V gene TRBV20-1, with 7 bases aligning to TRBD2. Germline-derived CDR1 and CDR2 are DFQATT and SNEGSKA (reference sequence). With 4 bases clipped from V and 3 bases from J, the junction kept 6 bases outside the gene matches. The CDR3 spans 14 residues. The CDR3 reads CSAKRGRNYNEQFF. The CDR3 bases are TGCAGTGCTAAGCGGGGACGAAACTACAATGAGCAGTTCTTC.

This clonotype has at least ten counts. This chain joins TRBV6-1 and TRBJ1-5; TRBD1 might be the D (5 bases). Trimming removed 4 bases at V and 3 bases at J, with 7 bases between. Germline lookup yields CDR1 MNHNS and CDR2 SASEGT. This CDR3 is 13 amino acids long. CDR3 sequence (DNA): TGTGCCAGCAGTGGACAGCTCAATCAGCCCCAGCATTTT. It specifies CASSGQLNQPQHF.

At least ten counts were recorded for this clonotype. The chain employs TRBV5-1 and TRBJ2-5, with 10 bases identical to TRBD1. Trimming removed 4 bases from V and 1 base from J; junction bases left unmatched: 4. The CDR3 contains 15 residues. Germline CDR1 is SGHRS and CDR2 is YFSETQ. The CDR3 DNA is TGCGCCAGCAGCCGGGGACAGGGGCCCCAAGAGACCCAGTACTTC. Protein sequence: CASSRGQGPQETQYF.

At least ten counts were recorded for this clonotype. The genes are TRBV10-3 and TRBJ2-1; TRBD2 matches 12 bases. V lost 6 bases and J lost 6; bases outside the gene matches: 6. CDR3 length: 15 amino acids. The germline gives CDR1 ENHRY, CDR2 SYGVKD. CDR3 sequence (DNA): TGTGCCATCAGGCCGTCTAGCGGGAGGGGCAATGAGCAGTTCTTC. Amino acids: CAIRPSSGRGNEQFF.

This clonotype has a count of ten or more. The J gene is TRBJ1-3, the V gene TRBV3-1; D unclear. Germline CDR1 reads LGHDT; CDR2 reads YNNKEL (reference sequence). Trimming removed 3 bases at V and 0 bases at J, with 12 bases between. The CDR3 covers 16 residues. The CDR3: CASSHKTRSSGNTIYF. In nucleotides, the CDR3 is TGTGCCAGCAGCCACAAGACCAGGAGCTCTGGAAACACCATATATTTT. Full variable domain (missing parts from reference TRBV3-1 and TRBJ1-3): DTAVSQTPKYLVTQMGNDKSIKCEQNLGHDTMYWYKQDSKKFLKIMFSYNNKELIINETVPNRFSPKSPDKAHLNLHINSLELGDSAVYFCASSHKTRSSGNTIYFGEGSWLTVV.

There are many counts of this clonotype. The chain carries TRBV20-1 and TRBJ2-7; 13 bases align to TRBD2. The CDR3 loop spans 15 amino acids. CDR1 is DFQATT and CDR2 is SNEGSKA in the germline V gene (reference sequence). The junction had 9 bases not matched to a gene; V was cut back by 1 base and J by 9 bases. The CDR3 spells CSARVPGTSGIAQYF. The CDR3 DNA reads TGCAGTGCTAGAGTCCCTGGGACTAGCGGGATTGCGCAGTACTTC.

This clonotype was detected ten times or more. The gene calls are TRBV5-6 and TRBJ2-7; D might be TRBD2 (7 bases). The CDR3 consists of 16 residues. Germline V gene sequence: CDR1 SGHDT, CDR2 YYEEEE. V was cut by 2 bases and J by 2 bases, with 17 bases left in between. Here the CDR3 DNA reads TGTGCCAGCAGCTTAAGGGGGGGACGGATGACCTACGAGCAGTACGTC. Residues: CASSLRGGRMTYEQYV.

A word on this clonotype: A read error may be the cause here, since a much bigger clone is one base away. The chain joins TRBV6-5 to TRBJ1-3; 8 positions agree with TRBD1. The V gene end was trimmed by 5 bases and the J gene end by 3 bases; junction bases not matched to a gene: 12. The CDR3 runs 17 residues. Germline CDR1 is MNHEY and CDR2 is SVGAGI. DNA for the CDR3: TGTGCCAGCAGTCGCCTCAACAGGGGGGGATATGGAAACACCATATATTTT. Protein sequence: CASSRLNRGGYGNTIYF.

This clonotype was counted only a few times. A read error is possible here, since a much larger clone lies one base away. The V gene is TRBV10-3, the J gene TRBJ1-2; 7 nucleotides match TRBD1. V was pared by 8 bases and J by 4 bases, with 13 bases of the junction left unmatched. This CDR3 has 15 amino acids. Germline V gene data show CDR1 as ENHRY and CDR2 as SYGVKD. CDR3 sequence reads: CAISPKGGSPYGYTF. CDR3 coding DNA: TGTGCCATCTCTCCGAAAGGGGGCTCCCCCTATGGCTACACCTTC.

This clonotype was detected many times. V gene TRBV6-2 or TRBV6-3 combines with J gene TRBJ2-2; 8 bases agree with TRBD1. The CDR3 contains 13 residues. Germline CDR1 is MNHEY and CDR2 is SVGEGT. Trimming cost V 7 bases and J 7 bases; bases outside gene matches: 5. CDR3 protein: CASTDRVSGELFF. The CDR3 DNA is TGTGCCAGCACGGACAGGGTTAGCGGGGAGCTGTTTTTT.

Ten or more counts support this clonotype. The chain's CDR3 is CASSLTQGDTQYF. The CDR3 DNA reads TGCGCCAGCAGCTTAACCCAGGGGGATACGCAGTATTTT. V and J are TRBV5-1 and TRBJ2-3, with a weak D call TRBD1 (6 bases). This CDR3 region has 13 residues. CDR1 is SGHRS, CDR2 YFSETQ, per germline. The V end was cut by 2 bases, the J end by 6 bases, with 10 bases between.

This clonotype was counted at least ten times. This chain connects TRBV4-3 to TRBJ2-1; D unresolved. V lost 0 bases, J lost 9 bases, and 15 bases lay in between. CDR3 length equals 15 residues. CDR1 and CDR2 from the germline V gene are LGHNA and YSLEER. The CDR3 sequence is CASSQDLSLSAEQFF. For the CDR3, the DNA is TGCGCCAGCAGCCAAGATTTAAGCTTAAGCGCTGAGCAGTTCTTC.

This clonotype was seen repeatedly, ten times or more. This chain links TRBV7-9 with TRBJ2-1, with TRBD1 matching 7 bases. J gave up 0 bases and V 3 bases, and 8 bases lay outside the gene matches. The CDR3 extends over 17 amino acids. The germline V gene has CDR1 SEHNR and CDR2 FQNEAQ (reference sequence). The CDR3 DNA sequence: TGTGCCAGCAGCTTCCCCCTGACAGGGAGCTCCTACAATGAGCAGTTCTTC. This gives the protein CASSFPLTGSSYNEQFF.

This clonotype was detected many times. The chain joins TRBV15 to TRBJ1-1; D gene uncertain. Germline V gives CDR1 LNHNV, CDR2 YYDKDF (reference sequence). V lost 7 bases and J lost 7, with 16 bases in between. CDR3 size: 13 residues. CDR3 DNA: TGTGCCACCACTGCAGGATCGTTGGTTGAAGCTTTCTTT. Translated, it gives CATTAGSLVEAFF.

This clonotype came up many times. The CDR3 sequence: CASSPVTNSYEQYF. CDR3 coding DNA: TGCGCCAGCAGCCCTGTGACTAACTCCTACGAGCAGTACTTC. V usage is TRBV5-1 and J usage is TRBJ2-7, with a tentative D call TRBD2 (5 bases). V was pared by 4 bases and J by 0 bases, with 11 bases between. Looked up from germline, CDR1 is SGHRS and CDR2 is YFSETQ. The CDR3 extends over 14 amino acids.

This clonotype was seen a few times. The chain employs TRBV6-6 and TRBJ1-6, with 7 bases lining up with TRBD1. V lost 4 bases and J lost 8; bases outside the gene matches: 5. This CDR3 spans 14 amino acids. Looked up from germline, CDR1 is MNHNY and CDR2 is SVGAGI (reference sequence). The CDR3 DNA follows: TGTGCCAGCAGTTTACAGGGGATCGATTCACCCCTCCACTTT. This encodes CASSLQGIDSPLHF.

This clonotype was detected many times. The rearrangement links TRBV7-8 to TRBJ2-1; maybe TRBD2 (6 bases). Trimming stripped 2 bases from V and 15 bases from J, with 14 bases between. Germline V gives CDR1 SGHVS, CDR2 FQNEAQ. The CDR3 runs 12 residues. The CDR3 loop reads CASSLIMGGWFF. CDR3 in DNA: TGTGCCAGCAGCTTAATAATGGGAGGCTGGTTCTTC.

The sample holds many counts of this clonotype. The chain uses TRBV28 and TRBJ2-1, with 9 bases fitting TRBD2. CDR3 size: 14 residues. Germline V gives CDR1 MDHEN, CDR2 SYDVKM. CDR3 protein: CATCLAGVYNEQFF. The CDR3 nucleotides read TGTGCTACCTGCTTAGCGGGGGTCTACAATGAGCAGTTCTTC.

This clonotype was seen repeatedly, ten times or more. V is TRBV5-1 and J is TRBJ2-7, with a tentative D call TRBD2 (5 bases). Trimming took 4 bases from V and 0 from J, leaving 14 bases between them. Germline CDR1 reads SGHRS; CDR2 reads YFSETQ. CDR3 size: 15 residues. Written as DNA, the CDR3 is TGCGCCAGCAGCCCCGGGGTGACCCTCTCCTACGAGCAGTACTTC. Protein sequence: CASSPGVTLSYEQYF.

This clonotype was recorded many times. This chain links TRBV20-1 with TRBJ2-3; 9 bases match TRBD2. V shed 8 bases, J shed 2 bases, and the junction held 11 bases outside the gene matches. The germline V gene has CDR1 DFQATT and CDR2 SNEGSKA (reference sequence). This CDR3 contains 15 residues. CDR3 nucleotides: TGCAGTTCGGGCCCCGCGGGGGGGATCACAGATACGCAGTATTTT. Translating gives CSSGPAGGITDTQYF.

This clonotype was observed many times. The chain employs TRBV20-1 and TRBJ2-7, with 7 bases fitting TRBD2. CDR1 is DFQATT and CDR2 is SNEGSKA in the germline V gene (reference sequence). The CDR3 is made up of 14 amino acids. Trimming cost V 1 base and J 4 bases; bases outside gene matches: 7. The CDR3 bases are TGCAGTGCTAGAGTAACGGGGAGGGTTTACGAGCAGTACTTC. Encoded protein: CSARVTGRVYEQYF.

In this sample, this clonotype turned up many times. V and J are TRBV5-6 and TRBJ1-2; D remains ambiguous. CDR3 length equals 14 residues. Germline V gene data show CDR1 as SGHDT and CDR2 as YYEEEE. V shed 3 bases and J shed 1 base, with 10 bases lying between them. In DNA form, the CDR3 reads TGTGCCAGCAGCTCGGACGGCGTTAACTATGGCTACACCTTC. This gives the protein CASSSDGVNYGYTF.

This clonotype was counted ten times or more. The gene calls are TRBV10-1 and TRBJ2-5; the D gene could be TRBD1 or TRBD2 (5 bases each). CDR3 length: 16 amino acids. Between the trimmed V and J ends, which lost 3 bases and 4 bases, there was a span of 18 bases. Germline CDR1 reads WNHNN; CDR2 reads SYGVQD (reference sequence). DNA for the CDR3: TGCGCCAGCAGTGATGAACGGGACGGTTACGTAGAGACCCAGTACTTC. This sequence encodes CASSDERDGYVETQYF.

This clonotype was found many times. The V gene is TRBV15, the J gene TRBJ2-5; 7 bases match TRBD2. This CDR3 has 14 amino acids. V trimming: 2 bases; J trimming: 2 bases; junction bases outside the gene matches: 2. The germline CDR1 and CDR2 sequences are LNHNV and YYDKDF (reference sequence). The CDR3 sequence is CATSRRGLQETQYF. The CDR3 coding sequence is TGTGCCACCAGCAGAAGGGGACTACAAGAGACCCAGTACTTC.